The entry below gives a single T cell receptor (beta chain) sequence along with its context. This sample is part of a study of early T cells in non-severe SARS-CoV-2 infection. Trimming removed 3 bases at V and 5 bases at J, with 10 bases between. Germline V CDR1 and CDR2: GTSNPN, SVGIG (reference sequence). CDR3 length equals 12 residues. TCRdb reprocessed the 5' RACE reads with MiXCR, giving one entry per CDR3 protein. The sample has about 67,000 distinct CDR3 sequences; 9.5% to 13% are singletons. This sequence originates from an adult who was a healthcare worker with PCR-confirmed SARS-CoV-2 infection or an uninfected control (not recorded which). The rearrangement joins TRBV30 to TRBJ2-5; D not certain. The sequencing sample was made of whole blood. The CDR3 protein is CAWSPFGETQYF. The CDR3 DNA sequence: TGTGCCTGGAGCCCCTTTGGGGAGACCCAGTACTTC.